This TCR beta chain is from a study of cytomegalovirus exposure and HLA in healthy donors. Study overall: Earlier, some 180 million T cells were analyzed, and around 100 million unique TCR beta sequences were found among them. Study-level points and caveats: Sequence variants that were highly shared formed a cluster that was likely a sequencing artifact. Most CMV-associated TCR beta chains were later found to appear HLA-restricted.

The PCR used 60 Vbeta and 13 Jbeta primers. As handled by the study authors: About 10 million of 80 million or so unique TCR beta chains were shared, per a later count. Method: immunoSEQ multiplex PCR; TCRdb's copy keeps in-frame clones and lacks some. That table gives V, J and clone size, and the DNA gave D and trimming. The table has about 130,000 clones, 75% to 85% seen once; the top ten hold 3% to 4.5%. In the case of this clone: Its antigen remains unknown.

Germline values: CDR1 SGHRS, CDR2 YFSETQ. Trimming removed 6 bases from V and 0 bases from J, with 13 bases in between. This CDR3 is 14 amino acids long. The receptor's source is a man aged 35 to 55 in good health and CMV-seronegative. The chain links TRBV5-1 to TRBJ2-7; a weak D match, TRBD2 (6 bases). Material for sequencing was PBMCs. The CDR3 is CASNRDGSSYEQYF. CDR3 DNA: TGCGCCAGCAACCGGGACGGGAGCTCCTACGAGCAGTACTTC.